Below are 11 T cell receptor beta chains sequenced from a single sample in a study of blood T cell repertoires in COVID-19. Sequencing used immunoSEQ multiplex PCR; TCRdb keeps in-frame clones, though not all of them. The sample lists about 160,000 clones, roughly nine tenths occurring once. The specimen sequenced was peripheral blood. These receptors all stem from a woman in her 70s with acute or convalescent COVID-19.

This chain uses TRBV9 with TRBJ2-1, with 15 bases aligning to TRBD2. This CDR3 is built from 19 residues. J was trimmed by 4 bases and V by 4 bases; bases with no gene match: 12. Germline loops: CDR1 SGDLS, CDR2 YYNGEE. The CDR3 nucleotides are TGTGCCAGCAGCTTAAGGACTAGCGGGGGGGCAGGGCCATACAATGAGCAGTTCTTC. Its translation is CASSLRTSGGAGPYNEQFF.

The CDR3 DNA sequence: TGTGCCAGCAGCCCCCGAGGGGGATCTGGGGCCAACGTCCTGACTTTC. It yields the protein CASSPRGGSGANVLTF. The rearrangement joins TRBV7-2 to TRBJ2-6, with TRBD1 as a possible D gene (6 bases). CDR1 and CDR2 (germline): SGHTA, FQGNSA. The germline V and J ends were trimmed by 5 bases and 1 base, with 12 bases remaining between them. The CDR3 spans 16 residues.

The chain is built from TRBV7-2 and TRBJ2-4; 9 positions match TRBD1. The V gene's germline CDR1 is SGHTA and CDR2 FQGNSA. V shed 5 bases, J shed 3 bases, and the junction held 14 bases outside the gene matches. The CDR3 runs to 18 residues. CDR3 coding DNA: TGTGCCAGCAGCCACCGGGACAGGGTTTCCCTCGGCAAAAACATTCAGTACTTC. This encodes CASSHRDRVSLGKNIQYF.

This clone was found once. Different DNA sequences within this sample yield the same CDR3. The rearrangement links TRBV30 to TRBJ1-5; TRBD1 might be the D (5 bases). Trimming shortened V by 2 bases and J by 2 bases, and 7 bases separated the two germline ends. Germline assignment: CDR1 GTSNPN and CDR2 SVGIG (reference sequence). CDR3 length: 13 residues. The CDR3 loop is CAWSQGGNQPQHF. CDR3 in DNA: TGTGCCTGGAGTCAGGGCGGCAATCAGCCCCAGCATTTT. The whole variable domain, filled in from reference TRBV30 and TRBJ1-5, reads SQTIHQWPATLVQPVGSPLSLECTVEGTSNPNLYWYRQAAGRGLQLLFYSVGIGQISSEVPQNLSASRPQDRQFILSSKKLLLSDSGFYLCAWSQGGNQPQHFGDGTRLSIL.

The J gene is TRBJ2-3, the V gene TRBV10-3; D perhaps matches TRBD1 (5 bases). V shed 7 bases and J shed 3 bases, with 11 bases lying between them. This CDR3 region has 13 residues. Germline V gives CDR1 ENHRY, CDR2 SYGVKD. The CDR3: CAIMAGLTDTQYF. The CDR3 nucleotides are TGTGCCATCATGGCAGGGTTGACAGATACGCAGTATTTT.

This chain uses TRBV3-1 (or the pseudogene TRBV3-2) with TRBJ2-6; TRBD1 matches at 7 bases. The CDR3 has 17 residues. The V and J ends lost 4 bases and 0 bases, in that order; junction bases with no gene match: 6. Germline V CDR1 and CDR2: LGHDT, YNNKEL (reference sequence). CDR3 sequence: CASSLRTGASGANVLTF. CDR3 nucleotides: TGTGCCAGCAGCCTGAGGACAGGTGCCTCTGGGGCCAACGTCCTGACTTTC.

This clone was picked up a small number of times. This chain joins TRBV5-6 and TRBJ2-2; 15 nucleotides match TRBD2. V was clipped by 3 bases and J by 7 bases; unmatched bases: 1. CDR1 and CDR2 (germline): SGHDT, YYEEEE. CDR3 length: 15 residues. Here the CDR3 reads CASSWGLAGGGELFF. CDR3 nucleotide sequence: TGTGCCAGCAGCTGGGGACTAGCGGGAGGCGGGGAGCTGTTTTTT.

The chain carries TRBV27 and TRBJ2-1; 8 nucleotides match TRBD2. Germline V gene sequence: CDR1 MNHEY, CDR2 SMNVEV (reference sequence). The junction had 23 bases not matched to a gene; V was cut back by 6 bases and J by 7 bases. This CDR3 has 19 amino acids. The CDR3 nucleotides are TGTGCCAGCAGACGGCTTGGTCGGACGAGCGGGAGATATGGGAATGAGCAGTTCTTC. Amino acid sequence: CASRRLGRTSGRYGNEQFF.

Written as DNA, the CDR3 is TGTGCCAGCAGCCCGGGGACAGAGCCCTACGAGCAGTACTTC. The encoded protein is CASSPGTEPYEQYF. The V gene is TRBV7-9, the J gene TRBJ2-7, with TRBD1 matching 7 bases. CDR3 size: 14 residues. With V trimmed by 5 bases and J by 2 bases, 6 bases remained unmatched. Germline CDR1 is SEHNR and CDR2 is FQNEAQ (reference sequence).

This chain uses TRBV7-9 with TRBJ1-2; tentatively, D is TRBD1 (5 bases). The length of the CDR3 is 13 residues. Deletions cut 4 bases from V and 2 bases from J, with 8 bases between. Germline values: CDR1 SEHNR, CDR2 FQNEAQ (reference sequence). CDR3 bases: TGTGCCAGCAGCTCCAGGGTGAACTATGGCTACACCTTC. It specifies CASSSRVNYGYTF.

The chain is built from TRBV6-4 and TRBJ2-7; the match to TRBD2 covers 7 bases. The germline V gene encodes CDR1 MRHNA and CDR2 SNTAGT. This CDR3 is built from 13 residues. After removal of 10 bases from V and 4 bases from J, the junction contained 10 bases not matched to a gene. The CDR3 loop reads CAKRVQGGYEQYF. The CDR3 DNA is TGTGCCAAGAGGGTGCAGGGAGGGTACGAGCAGTACTTC.